This T cell receptor beta chain was found in a study of T-cell memory formation after mild COVID-19. General study results and limits: Day 15 to 85 contractors were CD4/CD8 balanced; later expanders leaned CD4+.

Ten or more counts support this clonotype. Its cognate antigen is unknown. The TCR alpha and TCR beta cDNA libraries, bearing sample barcodes and UMIs, were generated by 5'RACE using constant-segment primers. TCRdb analysed the 5' RACE reads with MiXCR anew, one entry per CDR3 protein. Among 98,000 or so distinct CDR3 sequences listed, around 17% were seen once. The material sequenced was PBMCs or a T cell subset sorted from them (not recorded which). The TCR originated in a man aged 18-30 years who had mild COVID-19 (a few samples of this study predate the infection). Cell type and time point are not known.

The CDR3 sequence: CSAPGTSLNIQYF. In DNA, the CDR3 is TGCAGTGCTCCCGGGACTTCCTTAAACATTCAGTACTTC. The rearrangement joins TRBV20-1 to TRBJ2-4, with D tentatively TRBD2 (6 bases). This CDR3 has 13 amino acids. Trimming took 5 bases from V and 6 from J, leaving 14 bases between them. Looked up from germline, CDR1 is DFQATT and CDR2 is SNEGSKA (reference sequence).